The rows below give T cell receptor beta chains drawn from one sample of a study of T cells in Graves' hyperthyroidism and ophthalmopathy. TCRdb itself ran the multiplex PCR reads through MiXCR, one entry per CDR3 protein. The table shows about 560,000 distinct CDR3 sequences, with 12% to 15% occurring only once. The sample taken for sequencing was blood. The receptors here all came from a woman between 35 and 50 years old with Graves' hyperthyroidism. The CDR3 runs from the conserved cysteine through the conserved F or W. D genes are given only for firm matches. Size is stated for part of the rows, as once, few or many counts, or as a class when the clone is expanded.

v_call	j_call	d_call	clone_size	cdr3_aa	cdr3_nt
TRBV28	TRBJ1-5	.	once	CASSLSGTYGNQPQHF	TGTGCCAGCAGTTTATCAGGGACTTATGGCAATCAGCCCCAGCATTTT
TRBV6-2/TRBV6-3	TRBJ1-5	TRBD1	.	CASSRPGQGNQPQHF	TGTGCCAGCAGCAGACCGGGACAGGGGAATCAGCCCCAGCATTTT
TRBV9	TRBJ2-1	.	.	CASSPLTGYNEQFF	TGTGCCAGCAGCCCCCTCACAGGGTACAATGAGCAGTTCTTC
TRBV6-1	TRBJ1-1	.	many	CASAMRQANTEAFF	TGTGCCAGCGCTATGAGACAGGCTAACACTGAAGCTTTCTTT
TRBV5-1	TRBJ2-5	.	.	CASSFFREETQYF	TGCGCCAGCAGCTTTTTTCGGGAAGAGACCCAGTACTTC
TRBV5-4	TRBJ1-2	TRBD1	.	CASSLETGADYGYTF	TGTGCCAGCAGCTTGGAGACAGGGGCGGACTATGGCTACACCTTC
TRBV20-1	TRBJ2-1	.	many	CSARVGSGGGNEQFF	TGCAGTGCTAGAGTTGGTAGCGGAGGTGGGAATGAGCAGTTCTTC
TRBV19	TRBJ1-1	.	.	CASSWWETEAFF	TGTGCCAGTAGTTGGTGGGAAACTGAAGCTTTCTTT
TRBV28	TRBJ2-5	.	many	CASSSGRFRETQYF	TGTGCCAGCAGTTCCGGACGGTTTCGGGAGACCCAGTACTTC
TRBV28	TRBJ2-7	.	many	CASSSPDGFSYEQYF	TGTGCCAGCAGTTCTCCGGACGGGTTCTCCTACGAGCAGTACTTC
TRBV7-9	TRBJ1-2	.	.	CASSLSPGGVYNYGYTF	TGTGCCAGCAGCTTATCCCCTGGGGGAGTTTATAACTATGGCTACACCTTC
TRBV20-1	TRBJ1-1	.	many	CSAPRPGGGTEAFF	TGCAGTGCTCCCCGCCCGGGGGGCGGAACTGAAGCTTTCTTT
TRBV20-1	TRBJ2-3	.	many	CGLWGTDTQYF	TGCGGACTCTGGGGAACAGATACGCAGTATTTT
TRBV29-1	TRBJ2-1	.	many	CSVDWTDGEQFF	TGCAGCGTTGATTGGACAGATGGTGAGCAGTTCTTC
TRBV3-1	TRBJ1-5	.	many	CASSQDIGLGQPQHF	TGTGCCAGCAGCCAAGATATAGGGCTTGGTCAGCCCCAGCATTTT
TRBV12-3/TRBV12-4	TRBJ2-3	.	.	CASSTRGGGGYTQYF	TGTGCCAGCAGCACCCGGGGCGGAGGGGGGTATACGCAGTATTTT
TRBV20-1	TRBJ1-6	.	.	CSSLGENNSPLHF	TGCAGCTCTCTAGGAGAAAATAATTCACCCCTCCACTTT
TRBV7-8	TRBJ2-3	TRBD1	.	CASSLTGGFSDTQYF	TGTGCCAGCAGCTTGACAGGGGGTTTCTCAGATACGCAGTATTTT
TRBV5-5	TRBJ1-1	.	many	CASSFLNRVAEAFF	TGTGCCAGCAGCTTCCTAAACAGGGTAGCTGAAGCTTTCTTT
TRBV11-2	TRBJ2-3	.	many	CASSLARSSTDTQYF	TGTGCCAGCAGCTTAGCACGCAGTTCGACAGATACGCAGTATTTT
TRBV20-1	TRBJ2-2	TRBD2	few	CSAIFSSGSAGELFF	TGCAGTGCTATCTTTTCTAGCGGGAGCGCCGGGGAGCTGTTTTTT
TRBV2	TRBJ1-5	.	many	CASSREIGQPQHF	TGTGCCAGCTCACGGGAAATCGGTCAGCCCCAGCATTTT
TRBV7-3	TRBJ2-1	TRBD2	few	CASSLTPSGRAGEQFF	TGTGCCAGCAGCTTAACGCCTAGCGGGAGGGCGGGTGAGCAGTTCTTC
TRBV5-1	TRBJ2-3	.	few	CASSLEFGTDTQYF	TGCGCCAGCAGCTTGGAATTTGGCACAGATACGCAGTATTTT
TRBV7-9	TRBJ1-1	.	few	CASSLEGGQVNTEAFF	TGTGCCAGCAGCTTAGAGGGGGGCCAGGTGAACACTGAAGCTTTCTTT
TRBV19	TRBJ1-5	TRBD1	few	CASTRGGSSNQPQHF	TGTGCCAGTACCAGGGGGGGCTCGAGCAATCAGCCCCAGCATTTT
TRBV10-3	TRBJ1-1	TRBD1	many	CAISRTGQGAAEAFF	TGTGCCATCAGCAGAACGGGACAGGGGGCCGCTGAAGCTTTCTTT
TRBV30	TRBJ1-5	.	many	CAWSVSGNQPQHF	TGTGCCTGGAGTGTTTCGGGCAATCAGCCCCAGCATTTT
TRBV20-1	TRBJ2-5	TRBD2	many	CSARGSGLAGPGTQYF	TGCAGTGCTAGAGGTTCGGGACTAGCGGGACCGGGGACCCAGTACTTC
TRBV11-2	TRBJ2-3	TRBD2	.	CASSLGTSGLTDTQYF	TGTGCCAGCAGCTTGGGGACTAGCGGACTCACAGATACGCAGTATTTT
TRBV7-3	TRBJ2-7	TRBD1	many	CASSLTGGTAYEQYF	TGTGCCAGCAGCTTGACAGGGGGTACGGCCTACGAGCAGTACTTC
TRBV6-1	TRBJ2-2	TRBD1	few	CASSHPGQVAGELFF	TGTGCCAGCAGTCACCCCGGACAGGTCGCCGGGGAGCTGTTTTTT
TRBV30	TRBJ2-7	TRBD2	many	CAWSGIAGGKAMAYEQYF	TGTGCCTGGAGTGGGATAGCGGGAGGCAAAGCAATGGCCTACGAGCAGTACTTC
TRBV6-5	TRBJ2-2	.	many	CASSYDSGRATGELFF	TGTGCCAGCAGTTACGACTCGGGCCGGGCCACCGGGGAGCTGTTTTTT
TRBV28	TRBJ2-2	.	many	CASRFNTGELFF	TGTGCCAGCAGGTTTAACACCGGGGAGCTGTTTTTT
TRBV10-3	TRBJ2-2	.	few	CAISRAGSQMETGELFF	TGTGCCATCAGCCGGGCCGGTTCACAAATGGAGACCGGGGAGCTGTTTTTT
TRBV7-8	TRBJ2-1	TRBD2	many	CASSLSGILNEQFF	TGTGCCAGCAGCTTGAGCGGGATACTCAATGAGCAGTTCTTC
TRBV6-1	TRBJ2-7	.	many	CASSPGASASYEQYF	TGTGCCAGCAGCCCCGGGGCTAGCGCTTCCTACGAGCAGTACTTC
TRBV28	TRBJ1-5	.	many	CASSFSSNQPQHF	TGTGCCAGCAGTTTTTCGAGCAATCAGCCCCAGCATTTT
TRBV7-8	TRBJ2-7	.	many	CASSPDLSSYEQYF	TGTGCCAGCAGCCCCGACTTGAGCTCCTACGAGCAGTACTTC
TRBV15	TRBJ2-7	.	few	CATSSLAASEQYF	TGTGCCACCAGCAGCCTTGCAGCTAGCGAGCAGTACTTC
TRBV20-1	TRBJ2-3	.	many	CSARSLLRTDTQYF	TGCAGTGCTAGAAGTCTACTCCGGACGGATACGCAGTATTTT
TRBV12-3/TRBV12-4	TRBJ1-1	.	few	CASQLSPSEASF	TGTGCCAGCCAGCTGTCTCCGAGTGAAGCTTCCTTT
TRBV5-1	TRBJ2-5	TRBD1	many	CASSIYPTGQETQYF	TGCGCCAGCAGCATCTACCCGACAGGGCAAGAGACCCAGTACTTC
TRBV29-1	TRBJ1-1	.	.	CSVEVGGGTEAFF	TGCAGCGTTGAAGTGGGGGGAGGCACTGAAGCTTTCTTT